The 21 T cell receptor beta chains in this list originate from one sample, sequenced in a study of blood T cell repertoires in COVID-19. TCRdb's table, derived via immunoSEQ multiplex PCR, lists solely in-frame clones and lacks some. The sample lists about 190,000 clones, 75% to 90% seen once, with approximately 1% in the top ten. The sample was peripheral blood. All receptors derive from a man aged 25 to 40 with acute or convalescent COVID-19.

The V gene is TRBV5-4, the J gene TRBJ2-3; tentative D call: TRBD1 (5 bases). Germline assignment: CDR1 SGHNT and CDR2 YYREEE (reference sequence). V lost 4 bases and J 0 bases, leaving 12 bases between the germline ends. CDR3 size: 15 residues. CDR3 loop: CASSQPRGSTDTQYF. CDR3 bases: TGTGCCAGCAGCCAGCCTAGGGGTAGCACAGATACGCAGTATTTT.

The chain recombines TRBV28 with TRBJ1-2, with D tentatively TRBD1 (6 bases). Deletions cut 5 bases from V and 8 bases from J, with 21 bases between. Germline V gene sequence: CDR1 MDHEN, CDR2 SYDVKM. CDR3 length: 15 amino acids. CDR3 loop: CASSPLRGGVLGYTF. For the CDR3, the DNA is TGTGCCAGCAGTCCCCTTCGGGGGGGCGTCTTGGGCTACACCTTC.

The rearrangement links TRBV19 to TRBJ1-4; a weak D match, TRBD1 (6 bases). V shed 6 bases and J shed 0 bases, with 23 bases lying between them. CDR3 length: 19 residues. The V gene's germline CDR1 is LNHDA and CDR2 SQIVND (reference sequence). The CDR3, as DNA: TGTGCCAGTAGGTCGGCGGGGGCACGGGTCGGTGCAACTAATGAAAAACTGTTTTTT. This translates into CASRSAGARVGATNEKLFF.

The chain has TRBV5-1 and TRBJ2-5, with no clear D. The length of the CDR3 is 15 residues. Trimming stripped 0 bases from V and 5 bases from J, with 14 bases between. Germline CDR1 and CDR2: SGHRS and YFSETQ. The CDR3 DNA is TGCGCCAGCAGCTTGGTCATCGGTTCTCGGGAGACCCAGTACTTC. This codes for CASSLVIGSRETQYF.

The chain combines TRBV19 with TRBJ2-3; perhaps TRBD1 as D (6 bases). The CDR3 totals 14 residues. From germline, CDR1 is LNHDA and CDR2 SQIVND (reference sequence). V gave up 5 bases and J gave up 2 bases, with 11 bases separating them. CDR3 DNA: TGTGCCAGTAGTCGGCAGGGGCTCACAGATACGCAGTATTTT. Protein: CASSRQGLTDTQYF.

The V gene is TRBV23-1, the J gene TRBJ2-4, with 11 bases matching TRBD1. TRBV23-1 is marked as an open reading frame, function uncertain. J was trimmed by 8 bases and V by 3 bases; bases with no gene match: 12. The CDR3 has 17 residues. Here the CDR3 reads CASSQRPGTGGQDIQYF. CDR3 bases: TGCGCCAGCAGTCAGCGTCCCGGGACAGGGGGGCAGGACATTCAGTACTTC.

The J gene is TRBJ1-1, the V gene TRBV28; no clear D gene. V was clipped by 3 bases and J by 10 bases, with 12 bases between them. This CDR3 has 12 residues. Looked up from germline, CDR1 is MDHEN and CDR2 is SYDVKM. CDR3 in amino acids: CASSFEETAAFF. CDR3 nucleotides: TGTGCCAGCAGTTTTGAGGAGACCGCAGCTTTCTTT.

This chain joins TRBV6-5 and TRBJ2-3; D unresolved. Trimming removed 6 bases from V and 0 bases from J, with 4 bases in between. From germline, CDR1 is MNHEY and CDR2 SVGAGI. This CDR3 is 12 amino acids long. CDR3 loop: CASRESTDTQYF. For the CDR3, the DNA is TGTGCCAGCAGAGAGAGCACAGATACGCAGTATTTT.

The chain couples TRBV5-1 to TRBJ2-7; possible D gene TRBD1, 5 bases. From germline, CDR1 is SGHRS and CDR2 YFSETQ. Trimming stripped 0 bases from V and 3 bases from J, with 10 bases between. The CDR3 loop spans 14 amino acids. The CDR3 is CASSLEGAFYEQYF. The CDR3 region has the DNA TGCGCCAGCAGCTTGGAAGGGGCCTTCTACGAGCAGTACTTC.

The chain carries TRBV28 and TRBJ1-6; D is unresolved. The CDR3 consists of 15 residues. Per the germline V gene, CDR1 is MDHEN and CDR2 is SYDVKM. Trimming removed 2 bases from V and 0 bases from J, with 5 bases in between. The CDR3 sequence is CASSLTSSYNSPLHF. The DNA for the CDR3 is TGTGCCAGCAGTTTAACATCCTCCTATAATTCACCCCTCCACTTT.

The V gene is TRBV25-1, the J gene TRBJ2-5, with 9 bases that match TRBD1. Germline values: CDR1 MGHDK, CDR2 SYGVNS. V was pared by 2 bases and J by 5 bases, with 12 bases of the junction left unmatched. The CDR3 is made up of 17 amino acids. CDR3 bases: TGTGCCAGCAGTGAACAACACTCCGGGACAGGGAAGGAGACCCAGTACTTC. As protein: CASSEQHSGTGKETQYF.

The gene calls are TRBV28 and TRBJ2-1; D possibly corresponds to TRBD2 (8 bases). The CDR3 is made up of 15 amino acids. V was shortened by 5 bases and J by 5 bases, with 16 bases between the two germline ends. CDR1 and CDR2 (germline): MDHEN, SYDVKM. The CDR3 region is CASSPGTAGDNEQFF. CDR3 DNA: TGTGCCAGCAGTCCTGGGACAGCGGGGGACAATGAGCAGTTCTTC.

This chain joins TRBV15 and TRBJ2-5; 7 bases agree with TRBD2. Germline V CDR1 and CDR2: LNHNV, YYDKDF (reference sequence). CDR3 length: 14 amino acids. V was pared by 0 bases and J by 4 bases, with 2 bases of the junction left unmatched. The CDR3 loop is CATSRESGGETQYF. The CDR3 DNA reads TGTGCCACCAGCAGAGAATCGGGGGGAGAGACCCAGTACTTC.

The chain uses TRBV5-4 and TRBJ2-3, with TRBD2 matching 14 bases. This CDR3 has 16 amino acids. The ends lost 4 bases at V and 4 bases at J; junction bases unmatched: 5. Per the germline V gene, CDR1 is SGHNT and CDR2 is YYREEE (reference sequence). CDR3 nucleotide sequence: TGTGCCAGCAGCCCTAGACTAGCGGGGGGGGCAGATACGCAGTATTTT. This gives the protein CASSPRLAGGADTQYF.

This chain connects TRBV5-1 to TRBJ1-6; 7 positions agree with TRBD1. V lost 4 bases, J lost 5 bases, and 9 bases stayed unmatched. The CDR3 spans 16 residues. CDR1 and CDR2 (germline): SGHRS, YFSETQ. The CDR3 here is CASSVRDSTNNSPLHF. DNA of the CDR3: TGCGCCAGCAGCGTCCGGGACAGTACTAATAATTCACCCCTCCACTTT.

J is TRBJ1-3 and V is TRBV5-1; D remains unclear. CDR1 is SGHRS, CDR2 YFSETQ, per germline. The CDR3 is 12 residues long. CDR3 in amino acids: CGLRGSGNTIYF. The CDR3 bases are TGCGGACTTCGGGGTTCTGGAAACACCATATATTTT.

The V and J genes are TRBV6-1 and TRBJ1-5; D ambiguous. V was trimmed by 2 bases and J by 0 bases, leaving 17 bases between them. The CDR3 extends over 18 amino acids. Per germline, CDR1 MNHNS and CDR2 SASEGT. The CDR3 nucleotides read TGTGCCAGCAGTGAATATTCTGGTTGGCGGATTAGCAATCAGCCCCAGCATTTT. Translating gives CASSEYSGWRISNQPQHF.

V is TRBV11-2 and J is TRBJ1-6; 7 bases are a match to TRBD1. V gave up 7 bases and J gave up 2 bases; unmatched junction bases: 14. The CDR3 is 18 residues long. Germline V lookup: CDR1 SGHAT, CDR2 FQNNGV. The CDR3 DNA reads as TGTGCCAGCACGTCCGGGACAGCGTTCATACCCTATAATTCACCCCTCCACTTT. Protein sequence: CASTSGTAFIPYNSPLHF.

This clone was detected only once. The J gene is TRBJ1-6, the V gene TRBV9; perhaps TRBD1 as D (5 bases). The CDR3 totals 14 residues. The V end was cut by 0 bases, the J end by 7 bases, with 8 bases between. The germline gives CDR1 SGDLS, CDR2 YYNGEE. In DNA, the CDR3 is TGTGCCAGCAGCGTAGTACAGGAAAATTCACCCCTCCACTTT. Protein sequence: CASSVVQENSPLHF.

The V gene is TRBV29-1, the J gene TRBJ1-2; D unclear. CDR1 SQVTM and CDR2 ANQGSEA come from the germline V gene. The CDR3 totals 17 residues. Deletions cut 2 bases from V and 4 bases from J, with 23 bases between. CDR3 sequence (DNA): TGCAGCGTTGAATCAAGGCGACCGGCGGGTGGGAGCTATGGCTACACCTTC. It specifies CSVESRRPAGGSYGYTF.

This CDR3 reads CASSLGAIYEQYF. The CDR3 DNA reads as TGTGCCAGCAGTTTAGGGGCAATCTACGAGCAGTACTTC. The chain is built from TRBV27 and TRBJ2-7; tentatively, D is TRBD1 (5 bases). Per the germline V gene, CDR1 is MNHEY and CDR2 is SMNVEV (reference sequence). The CDR3 runs 13 residues. Between the trimmed V and J ends, which lost 2 bases and 3 bases, there was a span of 8 bases.